This T cell receptor (beta chain) is drawn from a study of shared clonotypes between healthy human individuals. The CD4+ fraction was divided into a CD45RA+ naive subset and a CD45RA-negative memory subset. TCRdb's copy holds only in-frame clones and misses some; the assay was immunoSEQ multiplex PCR. In the table there are under 1,900,000 clones, approximately 98.5% of which are singletons. Whole-study results and caveats: The low donor count limited represented genetic and exposure-history diversity.

This clone was counted a single time. Antigen: not known. Other nucleotide sequences in the sample specify the same CDR3. The CDR3 is 15 amino acids. J gave up 6 bases and V 5 bases, and 5 bases lay outside the gene matches. Germline CDR1 reads SGHTA; CDR2 reads FQGNSA. This rearrangement joins TRBV7-2 to TRBJ2-2; 11 nucleotides match TRBD1. The TCR originated in a man younger than 45 in good health. Sequencing used naive CD4+ T cells sorted from blood. Specified subset: CD45RA+ positively selected. CDR3 sequence (DNA): TGTGCCAGCAGCCGGGGGACAGGGGGACCCGGGGAGCTGTTTTTT. Residues: CASSRGTGGPGELFF.